The 27 T cell receptor beta chains below come from one sample, sequenced in a study of beta chain features in type 1 diabetes. What these receptors recognize is not known. Study-wide points: Shorter TCRB CDR3s, moderately but significantly so, were found in Type 1 diabetes patients in all four CD4+ subsets.

Every bit of the isolated RNA underwent reverse transcription, so sequencing read expressed TCRB transcripts. Method: immunoSEQ multiplex PCR; TCRdb's copy keeps in-frame clones and lacks some. The sample contains roughly 730,000 clones, around an eighth of which appear only once. What was sequenced was naive CD4+ T cells from blood. The receptors were gathered from a young man with type 1 diabetes.

This clone was found a few times. The DNA for the CDR3 is TGTGCCAGCAGTTACTCGGGTCCCTATGATAGTGGACCCCTCCACTTT. Its translation is CASSYSGPYDSGPLHF. The V call is TRBV6-5, the J call TRBJ1-6; D is uncertain. Between the trimmed V and J ends, which lost 0 bases and 12 bases, there was a span of 18 bases. The CDR3 covers 16 residues. CDR1 MNHEY and CDR2 SVGAGI come from the germline V gene.

This clone was counted only a few times. The chain combines TRBV6-1 with TRBJ1-5; D possibly corresponds to TRBD1 (6 bases). This CDR3 region has 14 residues. CDR1 is MNHNS, CDR2 SASEGT, per germline. V was trimmed by 8 bases and J by 5 bases, leaving 16 bases between them. The CDR3 DNA reads TGTGCCAGCCCACAGGGCTCCCCTTATCAGCCCCAGCATTTT. Residues: CASPQGSPYQPQHF.

This clone was observed a few times. The J gene is TRBJ1-3, the V gene TRBV9; D gene ambiguous. Trimming removed 0 bases from V and 1 base from J, with 14 bases in between. The CDR3 length is 17 residues. Germline CDR1 and CDR2: SGDLS and YYNGEE. The DNA for the CDR3 is TGTGCCAGCAGCGTAGTTGGCCTCGGGGATTCTGGAAACACCATATATTTT. This encodes CASSVVGLGDSGNTIYF.

The chain has TRBV9 and TRBJ2-3; D gene unclear. The V gene's germline CDR1 is SGDLS and CDR2 YYNGEE. Trimming left V 0 bases short and J 0 bases short, with 14 bases between. This CDR3 region has 17 residues. The CDR3 reads CASSVASSLPSTDTQYF. The CDR3 DNA is TGTGCCAGCAGCGTAGCTAGTAGCCTCCCTAGCACAGATACGCAGTATTTT. The variable domain in full, with the rest retrieved from reference TRBV9 and TRBJ2-3, is DSGVTQTPKHLITATGQRVTLRCSPRSGDLSVYWYQQSLDQGLQFLIQYYNGEERAKGNILERFSAQQFPDLHSELNLSSLELGDSALYFCASSVASSLPSTDTQYFGPGTRLTVL.

In this sample, this clone turned up a few times. The chain combines TRBV4-1 with TRBJ1-6; unclear D gene. The V end was cut by 0 bases, the J end by 11 bases, with 8 bases between. This CDR3 comprises 13 residues. Germline CDR1 and CDR2: MGHRA and YSYEKL. The CDR3 coding sequence is TGCGCCAGCAGCCAAGAAATCTCGACACCCCTCCACTTT. This translates into CASSQEISTPLHF.

This clone was counted once. The CDR3 reads CASSPWTSGESSYNEQFF. The DNA for the CDR3 is TGTGCCAGCAGCCCGTGGACTAGCGGGGAGAGTTCCTACAATGAGCAGTTCTTC. V gene TRBV11-3 combines with J gene TRBJ2-1; TRBD2 aligns across 12 bases. The CDR3 sequence is 18 residues long. Germline-derived CDR1 and CDR2 are SGHNT and YENEEA. V trimming: 5 bases; J trimming: 1 base; junction bases outside the gene matches: 9.

V gene TRBV19 combines with J gene TRBJ2-5; TRBD1 might be the D (6 bases). CDR1 LNHDA and CDR2 SQIVND come from the germline V gene (reference sequence). The CDR3 sequence is 14 residues long. Trimming shortened V by 6 bases and J by 4 bases, and 15 bases separated the two germline ends. CDR3 coding DNA: TGTGCCAGTAGGAATACAGGGCTGGGAGAGACCCAGTACTTC. It translates to CASRNTGLGETQYF.

The chain couples TRBV6-6 to TRBJ1-5, with 8 bases fitting TRBD1. Germline V CDR1 and CDR2: MNHNY, SVGAGI (reference sequence). This CDR3 comprises 14 residues. The junction had 7 bases not matched to a gene; V was cut back by 6 bases and J by 6 bases. CDR3 bases: TGTGCCAGCAGCCCAGCTACAGGGGGTCAGCCCCAGCATTTT. Its protein is CASSPATGGQPQHF.

The chain links TRBV23-1 to TRBJ1-2, with 9 positions matching TRBD1. TRBV23-1 is an ORF; its function is uncertain. This CDR3 is 15 amino acids long. J lost 3 bases, V lost 4 bases, and 6 bases had no gene match. CDR3 loop: CASSPPGTGHYGYTF. In DNA, the CDR3 is TGCGCCAGCAGTCCCCCCGGGACAGGGCACTATGGCTACACCTTC.

The chain uses TRBV7-6 and TRBJ2-1; 7 bases agree with TRBD1. The CDR3 has 15 amino acids. The junction had 7 bases not matched to a gene; V was cut back by 5 bases and J by 3 bases. Germline CDR1 SGHVS, CDR2 FNYEAQ. The CDR3: CASSARGTVYNEQFF. DNA for the CDR3: TGTGCCAGCAGCGCGAGGGGGACAGTCTACAATGAGCAGTTCTTC.

This clone was seen only a few times. The genes are TRBV4-1 and TRBJ2-1, with 8 bases fitting TRBD1. CDR1 is MGHRA, CDR2 YSYEKL, per germline. V lost 3 bases, J lost 9 bases, and 16 bases stayed unmatched. The CDR3 covers 17 residues. CDR3 sequence reads: CASSQGRTGWSSSEQFF. The CDR3 nucleotides read TGCGCCAGCAGCCAGGGCCGGACAGGGTGGTCCTCGAGTGAGCAGTTCTTC.

This clone was detected a few times. CDR3 DNA: TGCGCCAGCAGCAAAGGGGAAACTGGCTACACCTTC. Protein: CASSKGETGYTF. The V gene is TRBV5-1, the J gene TRBJ1-2, with a tentative D call TRBD1 (5 bases). The length of the CDR3 is 12 residues. From germline, CDR1 is SGHRS and CDR2 YFSETQ. Trimming cost V 4 bases and J 7 bases, with 11 bases left between them.

This clone was seen more than once but under ten times. The chain has TRBV4-1 and TRBJ1-3; D not certain. Trimming cost V 0 bases and J 0 bases, with 12 bases left between them. This CDR3 spans 17 amino acids. CDR1 and CDR2 (germline): MGHRA, YSYEKL. The DNA for the CDR3 is TGCGCCAGCAGCCAAGACAACGTCGCTGGCTCTGGAAACACCATATATTTT. Protein: CASSQDNVAGSGNTIYF.

This clone has a handful of counts. Additional DNA sequences in this sample encode the identical CDR3. This sequence joins TRBV5-1 and TRBJ1-2; D ambiguous. Trimming pared 0 bases from V and 4 bases from J, leaving 4 bases between. This CDR3 region has 12 residues. Germline V gene data show CDR1 as SGHRS and CDR2 as YFSETQ. The CDR3 region has the DNA TGCGCCAGCAGCTTGGAGCCCTATGGCTACACCTTC. This codes for CASSLEPYGYTF. Full variable domain (rest looked up from reference TRBV5-1 and TRBJ1-2): KAGVTQTPRYLIKTRGQQVTLSCSPISGHRSVSWYQQTPGQGLQFLFEYFSETQRNKGNFPGRFSGRQFSNSRSEMNVSTLELGDSALYLCASSLEPYGYTFGSGTRLTVV.

This clone has just a few counts. J is TRBJ1-5 and V is TRBV7-2, with D maybe TRBD1 (5 bases). This CDR3 spans 13 amino acids. Germline-derived CDR1 and CDR2 are SGHTA and FQGNSA. The V gene lost 5 bases and the J gene lost 11 bases, with 16 bases spanning the gap. The CDR3, as DNA: TGTGCCAGCAGCCAGACCTCAGGGAGGACCCAGCATTTT. Its protein is CASSQTSGRTQHF.

This clone was recorded once. The genes are TRBV7-9 and TRBJ1-2, with 7 bases fitting TRBD1. CDR1 and CDR2 from the germline V gene are SEHNR and FQNEAQ (reference sequence). CDR3 length equals 14 residues. The V segment lost 4 bases and the J segment 8 bases; nucleotides outside the gene matches: 10. CDR3: CASSSAGTAMGYTF. The CDR3 DNA reads as TGTGCCAGCAGCTCCGCCGGGACAGCTATGGGCTACACCTTC.

The V and J genes are TRBV5-1 and TRBJ2-5, with D perhaps TRBD1 (5 bases). The CDR3 is made up of 14 amino acids. V lost 0 bases and J lost 3, with 9 bases in between. Germline loops: CDR1 SGHRS, CDR2 YFSETQ. The CDR3 DNA sequence: TGCGCCAGCAGCTTGGGGCAGGGTAAAGAGACCCAGTACTTC. As protein: CASSLGQGKETQYF.

This clone has only a few counts. The rearrangement links TRBV2 to TRBJ2-3, with 9 bases matching TRBD2. V shed 4 bases and J 3 bases; nucleotides not matched to a gene: 5. Germline assignment: CDR1 SNHLY and CDR2 FYNNEI. The CDR3 spans 15 residues. CDR3 region: CASSGGTSRTDTQYF. In nucleotides, the CDR3 is TGTGCCAGCAGTGGAGGGACTAGCCGTACAGATACGCAGTATTTT.

The V call is TRBV9, the J call TRBJ2-3, with D perhaps matching TRBD1 (5 bases). The germline V gene has CDR1 SGDLS and CDR2 YYNGEE. The V end was cut by 0 bases, the J end by 2 bases, with 10 bases between. The CDR3 has 15 amino acids. The CDR3 loop is CASSVGVGVTDTQYF. DNA of the CDR3: TGTGCCAGCAGCGTAGGGGTAGGGGTCACAGATACGCAGTATTTT.

The chain couples TRBV25-1 to TRBJ1-3; D is uncertain. Germline V lookup: CDR1 MGHDK, CDR2 SYGVNS. This CDR3 comprises 15 residues. V was clipped by 1 base and J by 4 bases, with 11 bases between them. CDR3: CASSELSDRGNTIYF. The CDR3 DNA reads as TGTGCCAGCAGTGAATTGAGCGACCGGGGAAACACCATATATTTT.

V is TRBV7-8 and J is TRBJ2-3; no reliable D call. In germline, CDR1 is SGHVS, CDR2 FQNEAQ. Trimming took off 3 bases at V and 3 bases at J, with 7 bases between the two ends. CDR3 size: 13 residues. The CDR3 nucleotides read TGTGCCAGCAGCTTCCTAGAGACAGATACGCAGTATTTT. Its protein is CASSFLETDTQYF.

This clone has a single count. The rearrangement links TRBV7-2 to TRBJ1-6; 9 nucleotides line up with TRBD1. The germline CDR1 and CDR2 sequences are SGHTA and FQGNSA. The CDR3 is 15 amino acids. The V gene end was trimmed by 5 bases and the J gene end by 7 bases; junction bases not matched to a gene: 6. CDR3: CASSLQGAGNSPLHF. In nucleotides, the CDR3 is TGTGCCAGCAGCCTACAGGGGGCTGGCAATTCACCCCTCCACTTT.

This clone was recorded a few times. The V gene is TRBV5-4, the J gene TRBJ2-6; D call uncertain. The CDR3 is 16 amino acids. Trimming pared 4 bases from V and 0 bases from J, leaving 11 bases between. The V gene's germline CDR1 is SGHNT and CDR2 YYREEE (reference sequence). This CDR3 reads CASSPGSPSGANVLTF. The CDR3, as DNA: TGTGCCAGCAGCCCTGGAAGCCCCTCTGGGGCCAACGTCCTGACTTTC.

This clone has more than one count but fewer than ten. The V and J genes are TRBV6-5 and TRBJ1-4; 9 nucleotides align to TRBD1. The germline CDR1 and CDR2 sequences are MNHEY and SVGAGI. The ends lost 6 bases at V and 14 bases at J; junction bases unmatched: 7. CDR3 length: 12 residues. The CDR3 sequence is CASSRDREQLFF. CDR3 DNA sequence: TGTGCCAGCAGCCGGGACAGGGAACAGCTGTTTTTT.

The CDR3 protein is CASSLVGTANTGELFF. The CDR3 DNA is TGTGCCAGCAGCTTGGTTGGGACAGCGAACACCGGGGAGCTGTTTTTT. The V gene is TRBV5-6, the J gene TRBJ2-2, with 7 positions matching TRBD1. With 0 bases clipped from V and 0 bases from J, the junction kept 2 bases outside the gene matches. Germline loops: CDR1 SGHDT, CDR2 YYEEEE. The CDR3 has 16 amino acids.

This clone was seen a few times. Here the CDR3 reads CATSLGIYGYTF. The DNA of the CDR3 is TGTGCCACCTCCTTAGGCATCTATGGCTACACCTTC. The chain carries TRBV13 and TRBJ1-2; D gene unclear. In germline, CDR1 is PRHDT, CDR2 FYEKMQ (reference sequence). The V gene lost 10 bases and the J gene lost 4 bases, with 13 bases spanning the gap. CDR3 length: 12 residues. The full variable domain, its missing parts supplied by reference TRBV13 and TRBJ1-2, is AAGVIQSPRHLIKEKRETATLKCYPIPRHDTVYWYQQGPGQDPQFLISFYEKMQSDKGSIPDRFSAQQFSDYHSELNMSSLELGDSALYFCATSLGIYGYTFGSGTRLTVV.

This clone was recorded a few times. The chain uses TRBV19 and TRBJ2-6, with D perhaps matching TRBD1 or TRBD2 (5 bases each). The CDR3 consists of 16 residues. V was cut by 9 bases and J by 3 bases, with 18 bases left in between. Per the germline V gene, CDR1 is LNHDA and CDR2 is SQIVND (reference sequence). The CDR3 loop is CASGDGPHSGANVLTF. The CDR3 DNA reads TGTGCCAGCGGGGACGGACCCCATAGTGGGGCCAACGTCCTGACTTTC.